A selection of T cell receptor beta chains follows, all from one sample in a study of shared clonotypes between healthy human individuals. Sequencing was performed with immunoSEQ multiplex PCR; in TCRdb, only in-frame clones are kept and a portion is missing. The profile covers approximately 1,500,000 clones, with around 97% appearing a single time and 1% to 1.5% taken by the ten largest. The sequenced sample was naive CD4+ T cells sorted from blood. All receptors come from a man younger than 40 in good health. Each CDR3 is given with its conserved first and last residue. The D gene is left open where the match is weak. Rows give clone size only sometimes, using once, few, many, or a class for an expanded clone.

TRBV11-3	-	-	TRBJ2-2	TGTGCCAGCAGCTTCCGGGATTCCGGGGAGCTGTTTTTT	CASSFRDSGELFF
TRBV9	-	-	TRBJ2-1	TGTGCCAGCAGCGTAGCGGGAGATAACTACAATGAGCAGTTCTTC	CASSVAGDNYNEQFF
TRBV7-2	-	-	TRBJ2-7	TGTGCCAGCAGCCCCCTTAACGAGCAGTACTTC	CASSPLNEQYF
TRBV5-1	-	TRBD1	TRBJ2-3	TGCGCCAGCAGCTTCCTTGACAGGGGGAGTGGGGATACGCAGTATTTT	CASSFLDRGSGDTQYF
TRBV5-5	-	TRBD2	TRBJ2-3	TGTGCCAGCAGCTTAAGCGGGAGCGCAGATACGCAGTATTTT	CASSLSGSADTQYF
TRBV4-1	-	-	TRBJ2-2	TGCGCCAGCAGCCAAGAGCTTAACCTCCCCACCGGGGAGCTGTTTTTT	CASSQELNLPTGELFF
TRBV27	-	-	TRBJ2-6	TGTGCCAGCAGTTTATCGAGCAGATTTCGGAGAGGGCATGGGGCCAACGTCCTGACTTTC	CASSLSSRFRRGHGANVLTF
TRBV4-3	-	-	TRBJ2-2	TGCGCCAGCAGCCAAGTAGGGTTCGGCGGGGAGCTGTTTTTT	CASSQVGFGGELFF
TRBV19	-	-	TRBJ2-1	TGTGCCAGTAGAGGAGACAATGAGCAGTTCTTC	CASRGDNEQFF
TRBV27	-	-	TRBJ1-4	TGTGCCAGCAGTAGAAGGGACTCGAATGAAAAACTGTTTTTT	CASSRRDSNEKLFF
TRBV7-9	-	-	TRBJ1-2	TGTGCCAGCAGCCGGGACTTATATGGCTACACCTTC	CASSRDLYGYTF
TRBV6-5	once	-	TRBJ2-5	TGTGCCAGCAGTTACCGAGGGGACCAAGAGACCCAGTACTTC	CASSYRGDQETQYF
TRBV28	-	-	TRBJ1-5	TGTGCCAGCGGCTGGCAGTCGGCTGTAGACAATCAGCCCCAGCATTTT	CASGWQSAVDNQPQHF
TRBV25-1	few	-	TRBJ1-5	TGTGCCAGCAGTGTAGGAAGCAATCAGCCCCAGCATTTT	CASSVGSNQPQHF
TRBV5-1	-	TRBD1	TRBJ2-2	TGCGCCAGCAGCCCTTACAGGGGGTTGGCCGGGGAGCTGTTTTTT	CASSPYRGLAGELFF
TRBV10-3	-	-	TRBJ2-7	TGTGCCATCAGTGAGTTTACGGGGTTTTCCACCTACGAGCAGTACTTC	CAISEFTGFSTYEQYF
TRBV28	-	TRBD1	TRBJ2-7	TGTGCCACGGCAGGGGGCGGAATCAACGAGCAGTACTTC	CATAGGGINEQYF
TRBV5-6	once	-	TRBJ2-2	TGTGCCAGCAGCTTGGCACACACCGGGGAGCTGTTTTTT	CASSLAHTGELFF
TRBV28	few	TRBD1	TRBJ1-5	TGTGCCAGCAGTTCAGGGGGCTGGGACAATCAGCCCCAGCATTTT	CASSSGGWDNQPQHF
TRBV6-6	-	-	TRBJ2-2	TGTGCCAGCAGTAGGGGGGAGCTGTTTTTT	CASSRGELFF
TRBV2	-	-	TRBJ2-5	TGTGCCAGCAGTGAATTAGAGACCCAGTACTTC	CASSELETQYF
TRBV25-1	-	TRBD2	TRBJ2-3	TGTGCCAGCAGGCTTACGTACGGGGGACTAGCCCGAACAGATACGCAGTATTTT	CASRLTYGGLARTDTQYF
TRBV5-6	-	-	TRBJ1-1	TGTGCCAGCAGCTTGGGTATTAGAGGCACTGAAGCTTTCTTT	CASSLGIRGTEAFF
TRBV5-1	-	-	TRBJ2-2	TGCGCCAGCAGCTCCATGGGACCGTCCACCGGGGAGCTGTTTTTT	CASSSMGPSTGELFF
TRBV4-3	-	TRBD1	TRBJ1-4	TGCGCCAGCAGCCGATCGGGACAGGAGAATGAAAAACTGTTTTTT	CASSRSGQENEKLFF
TRBV5-1	once	TRBD1	TRBJ2-5	TGCGCCAGCAGCCCGGGACAGTACCAAGAGACCCAGTACTTC	CASSPGQYQETQYF
TRBV5-5	once	TRBD2	TRBJ2-1	TGTGCCAGCAGCCCCCGTCTAGCGGGAGGGGTATATGAGCAGTTCTTC	CASSPRLAGGVYEQFF
TRBV5-5	-	TRBD2	TRBJ2-1	TGTGCCAGCAGCTTGGAACTAGCGGACAATGAGCAGTTCTTC	CASSLELADNEQFF
TRBV5-5	-	-	TRBJ2-7	TGTGCCAGCAGCTTGGCCCTCGTGGGCGGGTCCTACGAGCAGTACTTC	CASSLALVGGSYEQYF
TRBV9	-	TRBD2	TRBJ2-3	TGTGCCAGCAGCGTCGATCTAGCGGGAGGGCAATATACGCAGTATTTT	CASSVDLAGGQYTQYF
TRBV18	-	-	TRBJ1-2	TGTGCCAGCTCACCGCGACAAGTTAACTATGGCTACACCTTC	CASSPRQVNYGYTF
TRBV18	-	TRBD2	TRBJ2-6	TGTGCCAGCTCACCCCTAGCGGGAGATGGATCTGGGGCCAACGTCCTGACTTTC	CASSPLAGDGSGANVLTF
TRBV4-3	-	TRBD1	TRBJ1-1	TGCGCCAGCAGCCAAGGGGTTGGACAGGGGGCAAAAACTGAAGCTTTCTTT	CASSQGVGQGAKTEAFF
TRBV5-8	-	-	TRBJ2-7	TGTGCCAGCAGGCCTCGAGGGGGTTCCTACGAGCAGTACTTC	CASRPRGGSYEQYF
TRBV5-5	-	-	TRBJ2-1	TGTGCCAGCAGCTTGGAGGACCGAGACGCTTACAATGAGCAGTTCTTC	CASSLEDRDAYNEQFF
TRBV28	-	-	TRBJ2-1	TGTGCCAGCAGTTTACGTCTAGGAACCTACAATGAGCAGTTCTTC	CASSLRLGTYNEQFF
TRBV5-5	-	-	TRBJ1-3	TGTGCCAGCAGCTTAGGATTGCGCAGTAGTGTCTCTGGAAACACCATATATTTT	CASSLGLRSSVSGNTIYF
TRBV2	once	TRBD2	TRBJ2-5	TGTGCCAGCAGTATGAGCTTTAGCGGGAAAGCAGAAGAGACCCAGTACTTC	CASSMSFSGKAEETQYF
TRBV19	-	TRBD1	TRBJ2-2	TGTGCCAGTAGTAGACCGGGACAGCGCACCGGGGAGCTGTTTTTT	CASSRPGQRTGELFF
TRBV10-3	-	-	TRBJ1-1	TGTGCCATCAGCCCAAACGGGGGTAACACTGAAGCTTTCTTT	CAISPNGGNTEAFF
TRBV19	few	-	TRBJ2-7	TGTGCCAGTAGTCTCTTGCTTAGGCCCTACGAGCAGTACTTC	CASSLLLRPYEQYF
TRBV5-1	-	-	TRBJ2-1	TGCGCCAGCAGCTTGGTCCAAAGCTCCTACAATGAGCAGTTCTTC	CASSLVQSSYNEQFF
TRBV10-3	few	TRBD1	TRBJ1-1	TGTGCCATCAGAGGGACAGGGAACACTGAAGCTTTCTTT	CAIRGTGNTEAFF
TRBV5-6	-	-	TRBJ1-1	TGTGCCAGCAGATTCTACCGGGACCTCCATGAAGCTTTCTTT	CASRFYRDLHEAFF
TRBV5-6	once	TRBD2	TRBJ2-5	TGTGCCAGCAGCTGGCCGGGACTAGCGGGGCCCCAAGAGACCCAGTACTTC	CASSWPGLAGPQETQYF
TRBV2	-	TRBD2	TRBJ2-1	TGTGCCAGCAGCTGGACTAGCGGGAGACGCGAGCAGTTCTTC	CASSWTSGRREQFF
TRBV18	-	TRBD1	TRBJ2-7	TGTGCCAGCTCTCTTAGGACAGGGGCCTACGAGCAGTACTTC	CASSLRTGAYEQYF
TRBV9	-	-	TRBJ2-1	TGTGCCAGCAGCGTATTTGAGTCAAGTTACAATGAGCAGTTCTTC	CASSVFESSYNEQFF
TRBV11-2	-	-	TRBJ2-1	TGTGCCAGCAGCTCCGGGATTCACAATGAGCAGTTCTTC	CASSSGIHNEQFF
TRBV19	-	TRBD1	TRBJ1-2	TGTGCCAGTAGAGACAGGGGCGAGAACTATGGCTACACCTTC	CASRDRGENYGYTF